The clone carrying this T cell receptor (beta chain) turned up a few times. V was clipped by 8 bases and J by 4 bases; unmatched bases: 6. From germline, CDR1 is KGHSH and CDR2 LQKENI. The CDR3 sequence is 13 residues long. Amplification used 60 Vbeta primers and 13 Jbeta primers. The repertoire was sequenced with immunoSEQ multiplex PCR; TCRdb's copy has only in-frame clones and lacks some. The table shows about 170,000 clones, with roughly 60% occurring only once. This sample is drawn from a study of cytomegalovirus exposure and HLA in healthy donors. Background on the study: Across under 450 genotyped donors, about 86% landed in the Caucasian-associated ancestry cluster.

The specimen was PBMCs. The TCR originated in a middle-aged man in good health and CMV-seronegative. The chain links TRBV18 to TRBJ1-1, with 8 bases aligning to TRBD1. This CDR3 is CASRETGGTEAFF. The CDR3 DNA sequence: TGTGCCAGCCGAGAAACAGGGGGCACTGAAGCTTTCTTT.